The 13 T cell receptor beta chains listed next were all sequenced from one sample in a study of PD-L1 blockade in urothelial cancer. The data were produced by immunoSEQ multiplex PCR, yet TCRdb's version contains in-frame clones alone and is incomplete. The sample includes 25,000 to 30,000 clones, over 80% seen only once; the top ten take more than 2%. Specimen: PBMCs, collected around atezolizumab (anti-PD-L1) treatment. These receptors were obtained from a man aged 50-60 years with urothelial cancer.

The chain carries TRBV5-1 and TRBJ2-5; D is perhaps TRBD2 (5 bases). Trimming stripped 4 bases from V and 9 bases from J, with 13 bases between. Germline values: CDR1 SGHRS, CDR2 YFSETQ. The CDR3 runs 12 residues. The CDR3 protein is CASSAGLRAQYF. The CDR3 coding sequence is TGCGCCAGCAGCGCGGGCTTGCGAGCCCAGTACTTC.

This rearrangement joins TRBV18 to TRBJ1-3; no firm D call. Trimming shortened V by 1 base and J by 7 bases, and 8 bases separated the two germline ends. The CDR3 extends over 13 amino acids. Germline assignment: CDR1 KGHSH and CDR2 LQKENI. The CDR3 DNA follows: TGTGCCAGCTCACCACAGAGGATTAACACCATATATTTT. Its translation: CASSPQRINTIYF.

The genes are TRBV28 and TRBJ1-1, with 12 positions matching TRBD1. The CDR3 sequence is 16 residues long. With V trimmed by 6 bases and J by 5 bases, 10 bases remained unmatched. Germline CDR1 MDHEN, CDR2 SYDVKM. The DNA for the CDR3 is TGTGCCAGCAGGGATTGGGACAGGGGGCAAGGAACTGAAGCTTTCTTT. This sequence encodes CASRDWDRGQGTEAFF.

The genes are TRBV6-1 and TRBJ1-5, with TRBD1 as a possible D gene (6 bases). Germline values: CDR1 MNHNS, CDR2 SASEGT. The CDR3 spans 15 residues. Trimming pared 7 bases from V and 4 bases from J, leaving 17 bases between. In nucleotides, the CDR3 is TGTGCCAGCATCCCCGGTACAGGGAAAAATCAGCCCCAGCATTTT. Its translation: CASIPGTGKNQPQHF.

The CDR3 region has the DNA TGCGCCAGCAGGACTACCACAGATACGCAGTATTTT. Translating gives CASRTTTDTQYF. The genes are TRBV10-2 and TRBJ2-3; D possibly corresponds to TRBD2 (5 bases). V was pared by 6 bases and J by 2 bases, with 6 bases between. Per germline, CDR1 WSHSY and CDR2 SAAADI. The CDR3 has 12 amino acids.

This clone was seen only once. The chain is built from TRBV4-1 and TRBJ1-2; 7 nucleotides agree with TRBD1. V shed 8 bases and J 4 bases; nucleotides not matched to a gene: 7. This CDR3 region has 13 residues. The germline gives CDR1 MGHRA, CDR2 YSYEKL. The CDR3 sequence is CASSTGSGYGYTF. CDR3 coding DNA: TGCGCCAGCTCGACAGGGAGCGGCTATGGCTACACCTTC.

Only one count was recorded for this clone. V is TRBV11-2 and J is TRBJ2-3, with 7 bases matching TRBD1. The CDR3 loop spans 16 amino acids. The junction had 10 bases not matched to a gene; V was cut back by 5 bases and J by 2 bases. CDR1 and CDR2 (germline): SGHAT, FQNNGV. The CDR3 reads CASSPHTGVLTDTQYF. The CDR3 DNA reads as TGTGCCAGCAGCCCCCATACAGGGGTACTCACAGATACGCAGTATTTT. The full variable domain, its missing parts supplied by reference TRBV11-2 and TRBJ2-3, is EAGVAQSPRYKIIEKRQSVAFWCNPISGHATLYWYQQILGQGPKLLIQFQNNGVVDDSQLPKDRFSAERLKGVDSTLKIQPAKLEDSAVYLCASSPHTGVLTDTQYFGPGTRLTVL.

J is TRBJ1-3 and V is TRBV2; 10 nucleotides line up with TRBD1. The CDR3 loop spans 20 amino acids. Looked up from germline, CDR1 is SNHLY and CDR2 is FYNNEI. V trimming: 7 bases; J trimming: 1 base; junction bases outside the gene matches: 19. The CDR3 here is CASTLAGRDRGVLSGNTIYF. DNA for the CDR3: TGTGCCAGCACCCTAGCGGGGCGGGACAGGGGAGTTTTGTCTGGAAACACCATATATTTT.

In DNA, the CDR3 is TGTGCCAGCAGCTTTGGTTCGGGGGTACATGCAACTAATGAAAAACTGTTTTTT. Translating gives CASSFGSGVHATNEKLFF. The V call is TRBV7-2, the J call TRBJ1-4; maybe TRBD1 (5 bases). Trimming left V 3 bases short and J 0 bases short, with 17 bases between. Germline V gene sequence: CDR1 SGHTA, CDR2 FQGNSA. The CDR3 covers 18 residues.

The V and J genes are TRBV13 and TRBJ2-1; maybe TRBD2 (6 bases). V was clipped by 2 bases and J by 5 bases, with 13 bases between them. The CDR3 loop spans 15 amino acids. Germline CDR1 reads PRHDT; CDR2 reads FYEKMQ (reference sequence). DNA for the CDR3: TGTGCCAGCAGCTTACCCCGGGGGTATAACAATGAGCAGTTCTTC. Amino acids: CASSLPRGYNNEQFF.

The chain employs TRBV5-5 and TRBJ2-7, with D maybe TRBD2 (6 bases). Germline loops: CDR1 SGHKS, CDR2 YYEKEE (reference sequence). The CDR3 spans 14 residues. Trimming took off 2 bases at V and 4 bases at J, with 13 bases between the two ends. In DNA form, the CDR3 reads TGTGCCAGCAGCTTCGGAAACGGGGGTTACGAGCAGTACGTC. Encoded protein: CASSFGNGGYEQYV.

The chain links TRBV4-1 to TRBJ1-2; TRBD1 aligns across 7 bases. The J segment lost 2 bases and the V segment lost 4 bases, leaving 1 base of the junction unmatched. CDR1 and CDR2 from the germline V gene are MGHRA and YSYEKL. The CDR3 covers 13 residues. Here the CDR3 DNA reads TGCGCCAGCAGCCTGACAGGGAACTATGGCTACACCTTC. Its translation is CASSLTGNYGYTF.

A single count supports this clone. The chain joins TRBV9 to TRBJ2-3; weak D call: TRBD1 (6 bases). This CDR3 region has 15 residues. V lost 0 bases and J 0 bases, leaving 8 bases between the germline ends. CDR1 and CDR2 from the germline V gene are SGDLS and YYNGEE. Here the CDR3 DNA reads TGTGCCAGCAGCGTAGTAGGGGGAAGCACAGATACGCAGTATTTT. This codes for CASSVVGGSTDTQYF.